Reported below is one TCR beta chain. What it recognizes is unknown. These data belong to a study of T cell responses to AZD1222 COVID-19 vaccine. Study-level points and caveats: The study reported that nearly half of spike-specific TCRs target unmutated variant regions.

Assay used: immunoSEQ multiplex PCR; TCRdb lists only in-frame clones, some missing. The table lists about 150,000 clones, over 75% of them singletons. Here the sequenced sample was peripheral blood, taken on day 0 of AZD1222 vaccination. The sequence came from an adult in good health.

In DNA, the CDR3 is TGTGCCAGCAGTTACACCTACAGGGGGCGGAGACAGCCCCAGCATTTT. This gives the protein CASSYTYRGRRQPQHF. This chain connects TRBV6-2 or TRBV6-3 to TRBJ1-5; 9 bases agree with TRBD1. The V segment lost 2 bases and the J segment 7 bases; nucleotides outside the gene matches: 9. The CDR3 contains 16 residues. The germline gives CDR1 MNHEY, CDR2 SVGEGT.